This section outlines one TCR beta chain sequence together with its context. The assay was immunoSEQ multiplex PCR, and TCRdb's table has in-frame clones only and misses some. This table has under 15,000 clones, about 68% appearing once. V lost 2 bases and J 6 bases, leaving 13 bases between the germline ends. This CDR3 has 14 amino acids. Germline V gene data show CDR1 as MNHEY and CDR2 as SVGAGI. The sample originates from a study of neoadjuvant anti-PD-1 for oral cavity cancer. The origin of this receptor is a person aged 40 to 85 with oral cavity squamous cell carcinoma. This specimen was PBMCs, taken before nivolumab (anti-PD-1) treatment. V usage is TRBV6-5 and J usage is TRBJ1-2, with D possibly being TRBD1 (5 bases). The CDR3 DNA is TGTGCCAGCAGTTACCAGGGAGGGAAAAATGGCTACACCTTC. This codes for CASSYQGGKNGYTF.